This section outlines one T cell receptor (beta chain) sequence together with its context. Its antigen is still unknown. This CDR3 spans 11 amino acids. Germline-derived CDR1 and CDR2 are SGHRS and YFSETQ. Trimming took off 3 bases at V and 9 bases at J, with 7 bases between the two ends. Sequenced by immunoSEQ multiplex PCR; TCRdb stores in-frame clones only, minus some. The sample lists about 3,500 clones, 50% to 70% occurring once. The data originate from a study of CD8 T cell repertoires and HIV-1 epitope variants. This sequence was found in a male donor with HIV. This chain uses TRBV5-1 with TRBJ2-1; the D is unclear. The sample was cultured CD8+ T cells derived from PBMCs. The CDR3 is CASSYGGEQFF. In DNA, the CDR3 is TGCGCCAGCAGCTATGGTGGTGAGCAGTTCTTC.